These 5 T cell receptor beta chains share one sample of origin, sequenced in a study of long-term antiretroviral therapy in people with HIV (dated by TCRdb to the early 2020s). The immunoSEQ hsTCRB v3.0 assay was used at survey level resolution for TRB variable region sequencing. TCRdb retrieved this table from immuneACCESS and kept in-frame rearrangements only. Not all clones are present; in checked studies, unresolved V genes account for under half, and no reason is known for the remainder. This sample holds over 30,000 clones; about 70% were observed only once. The top ten constitute 3% to 3.5% of the sample. The specimen was unsorted PBMCs, collected 3 years after starting antiretroviral therapy. The receptor source for this set is a man in his fifties or sixties with HIV.

This chain uses TRBV5-1 with TRBJ1-6; TRBD1 aligns across 7 bases. V lost 2 bases and J lost 9; bases outside the gene matches: 5. The CDR3 consists of 14 residues. The V gene's germline CDR1 is SGHRS and CDR2 YFSETQ. The CDR3 protein is CASSFEGAGSPLHF. The CDR3 nucleotides read TGCGCCAGCAGCTTTGAGGGGGCTGGTTCACCCCTCCACTTT. The whole variable domain, remainder taken from reference TRBV5-1 and TRBJ1-6, is KAGVTQTPRYLIKTRGQQVTLSCSPISGHRSVSWYQQTPGQGLQFLFEYFSETQRNKGNFPGRFSGRQFSNSRSEMNVSTLELGDSALYLCASSFEGAGSPLHFGNGTRLTVT.

The chain uses TRBV29-1 and TRBJ1-1, with a tentative D call TRBD1 (6 bases). The V and J ends lost 6 bases and 5 bases respectively, with 16 bases between them. The CDR3 has 13 amino acids. Germline CDR1 SQVTM, CDR2 ANQGSEA. The CDR3: CSVKGQGWTEAFF. The CDR3 DNA is TGCAGCGTCAAGGGGCAGGGGTGGACTGAAGCTTTCTTT.

This clone was seen only a few times. CDR3 loop: CASSLAPGQVSNQPQHF. DNA for the CDR3: TGTGCCAGCAGCTTAGCCCCGGGACAGGTTAGCAATCAGCCCCAGCATTTT. This chain joins TRBV7-2 and TRBJ1-5; 8 bases are shared with TRBD1. CDR1 SGHTA and CDR2 FQGNSA come from the germline V gene. Unmatched junction bases numbered 4, after V lost 0 bases and J lost 0 bases. This CDR3 comprises 17 residues.

This clone came up a few times. V usage is TRBV19 and J usage is TRBJ1-5; D call uncertain. Looked up from germline, CDR1 is LNHDA and CDR2 is SQIVND (reference sequence). The germline V and J ends were trimmed by 5 bases and 1 base, with 12 bases remaining between them. CDR3 length equals 15 residues. CDR3 sequence reads: CASSSQETSNQPQHF. The CDR3 nucleotides read TGTGCCAGTAGTTCCCAGGAGACAAGCAATCAGCCCCAGCATTTT.

The chain carries TRBV19 and TRBJ2-1; the D is unclear. The CDR3 spans 14 residues. V was trimmed by 5 bases and J by 0 bases, leaving 8 bases between them. In germline, CDR1 is LNHDA, CDR2 SQIVND (reference sequence). CDR3 loop: CASSFQSSYNEQFF. DNA for the CDR3: TGTGCCAGTAGTTTCCAGAGCTCCTACAATGAGCAGTTCTTC.